This T cell receptor beta chain was captured in a study of radiotherapy plus CTLA-4 blockade in lung cancer (dated by TCRdb to the late 2010s). Some background on the complete study: Among the enrolled patients, about 19% had an objective response, and 25% to 35% reached disease control.

The germline V and J ends show losses of 7 bases and 7 bases respectively, and no gene match explains 11 bases of the junction. From its cysteine to its phenylalanine, the CDR3 spans 15 amino acids. Only the CDR3 DNA stays, 45 bases, in frame from base 1. The germline V gene provides CDR1 MNHNS and CDR2 SASEGT. The study tested focal radiation therapy combined with CTLA-4 blockade (ipilimumab) in patients with chemo-refractory metastatic non-small-cell lung cancer. Libraries came from the immunoSEQ multiplex PCR assay. TCRdb's version of the immuneACCESS table is confined to in-frame rearrangements and falls short of the full clone set. An unresolved V gene accounts for under half of the shortfall where checked; the remainder is of unknown origin. Counted in this sample were roughly 130,000 clones; about 90% of them appeared once. Approximately 6.6% of the sample goes to the ten largest clones. With respect to this clone: Its antigen is unknown. There are no base qualities to consult, and no much larger clone falls within one base.

Paper-wide results and their limitations: The strongest predictors of response, as reported, were early dynamic changes in blood T cell clones along with a rise in serum interferon-beta after radiation. TCR clones derived from tumors expanded in peripheral blood after treatment with radiotherapy and ipilimumab.

Here the chain combines TRBV6-1 and TRBJ1-5, with 9 bases in between that match TRBD1. The sequence was collected from a human donor with non-small cell lung cancer that progressed on radiotherapy plus ipilimumab. The sample was peripheral blood, taken from a patient treated with radiotherapy plus ipilimumab. The CDR3 region has the sequence CASTLDRGISQPQHF. The nucleotides read TGTGCCAGCACCCTGGACAGGGGAATCTCCCAGCCCCAGCATTTT.